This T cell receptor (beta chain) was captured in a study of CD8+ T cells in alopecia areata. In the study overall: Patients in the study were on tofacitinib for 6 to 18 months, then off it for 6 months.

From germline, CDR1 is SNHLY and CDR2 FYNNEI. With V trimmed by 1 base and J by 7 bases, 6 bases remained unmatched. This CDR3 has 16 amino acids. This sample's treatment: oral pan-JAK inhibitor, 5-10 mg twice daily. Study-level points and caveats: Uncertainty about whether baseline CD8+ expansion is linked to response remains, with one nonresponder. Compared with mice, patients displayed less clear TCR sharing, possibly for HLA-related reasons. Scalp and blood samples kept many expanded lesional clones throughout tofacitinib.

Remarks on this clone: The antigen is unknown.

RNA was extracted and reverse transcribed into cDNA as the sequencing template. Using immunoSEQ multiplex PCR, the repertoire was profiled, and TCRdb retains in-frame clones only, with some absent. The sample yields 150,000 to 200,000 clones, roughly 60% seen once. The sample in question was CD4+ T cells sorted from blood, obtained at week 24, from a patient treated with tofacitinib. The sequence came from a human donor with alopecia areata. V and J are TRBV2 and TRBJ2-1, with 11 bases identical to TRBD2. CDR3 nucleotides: TGTGCCAGCAGTGAAGGGTTAGCGGGGGGGCAGAATGAGCAGTTCTTC. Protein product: CASSEGLAGGQNEQFF.